These 21 T cell receptor beta chains came from one sample sequenced in a study of spatial heterogeneity in lung cancer. Indicated time point: sample taken at primary tumor resection. TCRs were sequenced from unsorted whole RNA of tumor, nontumor lung or PBMC. MiXCR was run by TCRdb on the 5' RACE reads, yielding one entry per CDR3 protein. The sample has 50,000 or so distinct CDR3 sequences, approximately 12% seen once. The input for sequencing was PBMCs, taken at surgery. All receptors come from a female donor with early-stage non-small cell lung cancer.

This clonotype was seen more than once but under ten times. The V and J genes are TRBV4-1 and TRBJ2-5; TRBD2 might be the D (6 bases). This CDR3 region has 14 residues. Trimming took off 3 bases at V and 1 base at J, with 9 bases between the two ends. From germline, CDR1 is MGHRA and CDR2 YSYEKL. The CDR3 nucleotides read TGCGCCAGCAGCCATGGGGACTTCCAAGAGACCCAGTACTTC. Encoded protein: CASSHGDFQETQYF.

The sample holds a few counts of this clonotype. This sequence joins TRBV12-5 and TRBJ2-1; unclear D gene. Germline V gives CDR1 LGHNT, CDR2 FRNRAP. The CDR3 is 11 residues long. Trimming stripped 3 bases from V and 4 bases from J, with 1 base between. CDR3 residues: CASGLYNEQFF. For the CDR3, the DNA is TGTGCTAGTGGTTTATACAATGAGCAGTTCTTC.

This clonotype was observed once. This clone may be a read error of a much larger clone one base away. Since no conserved phenylalanine or tryptophan closes the CDR3, a read error is the likely cause. CDR3 nucleotide sequence: TGTGCCAGCAGCCCGACAGGGTCCAACGAGCAGTACTCC. It is translated as CASSPTGSNEQYS. The chain links TRBV7-9 to TRBJ2-7, with 7 bases identical to TRBD1. This CDR3 comprises 13 residues. V lost 5 bases to trimming and J lost 5 bases; unmatched junction nucleotides: 6. The germline gives CDR1 SEHNR, CDR2 FQNEAQ (reference sequence).

This clonotype was seen repeatedly, ten times or more. V gene TRBV18 combines with J gene TRBJ1-3; 10 bases align to TRBD1. The V gene end was trimmed by 0 bases and the J gene end by 4 bases; junction bases not matched to a gene: 3. CDR1 and CDR2 from the germline V gene are KGHSH and LQKENI. CDR3 size: 16 residues. CDR3 sequence: CASSPPGQGRGNTIYF. As DNA, the CDR3 is TGTGCCAGCTCACCACCGGGACAGGGGAGAGGAAACACCATATATTTT.

A few counts support this clonotype. The J gene is TRBJ2-3, the V gene TRBV13; D is possibly TRBD2 (6 bases). The CDR3 spans 17 residues. The germline V gene encodes CDR1 PRHDT and CDR2 FYEKMQ (reference sequence). V was pared by 4 bases and J by 5 bases, with 22 bases between. Written as DNA, the CDR3 is TGTGCCAGCAGCTACTCTATGCCGACGGTGGGGGGAGATACGCAGTATTTT. Its translation: CASSYSMPTVGGDTQYF.

In its sample, this clonotype was seen a few times. The chain employs TRBV12-3 or TRBV12-4 and TRBJ1-1; tentative D call: TRBD1 (5 bases). With 1 base removed from V and 5 bases from J, the gap between germline ends came to 11 bases. This CDR3 comprises 14 residues. CDR3: CASSLGSRGTEAFF. In nucleotides, the CDR3 is TGTGCCAGCAGTTTAGGATCCCGGGGGACTGAAGCTTTCTTT.

This chain joins TRBV6-5 and TRBJ2-5, with 11 bases identical to TRBD1. CDR3 length: 16 amino acids. Germline CDR1 and CDR2: MNHEY and SVGAGI. V was clipped by 2 bases and J by 1 base; unmatched bases: 3. The CDR3 region is CASSYAGTGGQETQYF. CDR3 sequence (DNA): TGTGCCAGCAGTTACGCGGGGACAGGGGGCCAAGAGACCCAGTACTTC.

The chain recombines TRBV6-5 with TRBJ1-2; TRBD1 matches 8 bases. V was pared by 5 bases and J by 4 bases, with 6 bases of the junction left unmatched. The length of the CDR3 is 14 residues. CDR1 and CDR2 from the germline V gene are MNHEY and SVGAGI. CDR3 region: CASSRDRSFYGYTF. The CDR3 DNA reads as TGTGCCAGCAGTAGGGACAGGAGTTTCTATGGCTACACCTTC.

This clonotype was recorded a few times. The CDR3 sequence is CASSFPRSGANTGELFF. CDR3 sequence (DNA): TGTGCCAGCAGCTTCCCCCGTAGCGGGGCAAACACCGGGGAGCTGTTTTTT. The genes are TRBV7-2 and TRBJ2-2; 8 nucleotides line up with TRBD2. J lost 2 bases, V lost 3 bases, and 8 bases had no gene match. CDR3 size: 17 residues. CDR1 and CDR2 (germline): SGHTA, FQGNSA.

The chain is built from TRBV7-2 and TRBJ2-7, with D maybe TRBD1 (6 bases). Trimming pared 4 bases from V and 4 bases from J, leaving 23 bases between. The CDR3 is 17 residues long. Germline-derived CDR1 and CDR2 are SGHTA and FQGNSA. The CDR3 DNA reads TGTGCCAGCAGCTCTTCGGTTCACAGGGCACTTGGGTACGAGCAGTACTTC. Its translation is CASSSSVHRALGYEQYF.

As regards this clonotype: A much more abundant neighbour one base away suggests this may be a read error. This chain connects TRBV4-2 to TRBJ2-3; no firm D call. Germline-derived CDR1 and CDR2 are LGHNA and YNFKEQ. CDR3 size: 13 residues. CDR3 loop: CASSPETPSTRYF. CDR3 in DNA: TGTGCCAGCAGCCCGGAGACCCCGAGTACGCGGTATTTT.

J is TRBJ1-4 and V is TRBV12-3 or TRBV12-4, with D possibly matching TRBD1 (6 bases). The length of the CDR3 is 14 residues. The V end lost 5 bases, the J end lost 8 bases, and 15 bases lay between the germline ends. CDR3 residues: CASSVNRVGEKLFF. CDR3 nucleotides: TGTGCCAGCAGTGTTAACAGGGTCGGCGAAAAACTGTTTTTT.

This clonotype showed up just a few times. The chain is built from TRBV11-1 and TRBJ1-1; D is unresolved. Trimming took off 4 bases at V and 5 bases at J, with 8 bases between the two ends. This CDR3 is built from 12 residues. Germline CDR1 reads SGHAT; CDR2 reads FQDESV (reference sequence). The CDR3 DNA is TGTGCCAGCAGCTGGGGTGGGACTGAAGCTTTCTTT. Amino acid sequence: CASSWGGTEAFF.

V gene TRBV7-6 combines with J gene TRBJ2-7, with D perhaps matching TRBD1 or TRBD2 (5 bases each). Germline lookup yields CDR1 SGHVS and CDR2 FNYEAQ. Between the trimmed V and J ends, which lost 0 bases and 5 bases, there was a span of 11 bases. This CDR3 contains 14 residues. CDR3 sequence (DNA): TGTGCCAGCAGCTTAGCGGGGACGTCCGACGAGCAGTACTTC. As protein: CASSLAGTSDEQYF.

The sample holds a few counts of this clonotype. J is TRBJ1-2 and V is TRBV7-9; no clear D gene. V was trimmed by 5 bases and J by 4 bases, leaving 17 bases between them. Germline V gives CDR1 SEHNR, CDR2 FQNEAQ (reference sequence). The CDR3 is made up of 15 amino acids. The CDR3 is CASSPTPGPFYGYTF. In nucleotides, the CDR3 is TGTGCCAGCAGCCCGACTCCAGGCCCTTTCTATGGCTACACCTTC.

This clonotype occurred a few times. The chain recombines TRBV6-6 with TRBJ2-3; D not certain. The CDR3 totals 14 residues. Germline V lookup: CDR1 MNHNY, CDR2 SVGAGI (reference sequence). The V end lost 8 bases, the J end lost 2 bases, and 14 bases lay between the germline ends. This CDR3 is CASQFPGPTDTQYF. In nucleotides, the CDR3 is TGTGCCAGCCAATTCCCGGGCCCCACAGATACGCAGTATTTT.

This clonotype was seen many times. This sequence joins TRBV20-1 and TRBJ2-1, with unresolved D. The germline V gene has CDR1 DFQATT and CDR2 SNEGSKA (reference sequence). The CDR3 extends over 15 amino acids. Trimming shortened V by 1 base and J by 2 bases, and 12 bases separated the two germline ends. The CDR3 region has the DNA TGCAGTGCTAGAGGTAGCAATCAGGCCTACAATGAGCAGTTCTTC. Its protein is CSARGSNQAYNEQFF.

The chain joins TRBV7-2 to TRBJ1-2; 10 nucleotides align to TRBD1. The CDR3 sequence is 14 residues long. V was clipped by 3 bases and J by 4 bases; unmatched bases: 2. CDR1 and CDR2 from the germline V gene are SGHTA and FQGNSA. The CDR3 DNA reads TGTGCCAGCAGCTTGGGACAGGGGACCTATGGCTACACCTTC. Its protein is CASSLGQGTYGYTF.

The chain is built from TRBV19 and TRBJ2-7, with D possibly matching TRBD2 (7 bases). With 2 bases removed from V and 2 bases from J, the gap between germline ends came to 10 bases. CDR1 is LNHDA and CDR2 is SQIVND in the germline V gene (reference sequence). This CDR3 contains 14 residues. Here the CDR3 DNA reads TGTGCCAGTAGTATAAGGGGGGGCCCCTACGAGCAGTACTTC. Its protein product is CASSIRGGPYEQYF. The full variable domain, rest sourced from reference TRBV19 and TRBJ2-7, is DGGITQSPKYLFRKEGQNVTLSCEQNLNHDAMYWYRQDPGQGLRLIYYSQIVNDFQKGDIAEGYSVSREKKESFPLTVTSAQKNPTAFYLCASSIRGGPYEQYFGPGTRLTVT.

By sample share, this clonotype is large. The chain joins TRBV5-1 to TRBJ2-7; tentative D call: TRBD1 (5 bases). The CDR3 consists of 15 residues. CDR1 and CDR2 (germline): SGHRS, YFSETQ. V was pared by 0 bases and J by 2 bases, with 12 bases between. The CDR3 DNA is TGCGCCAGCAGCTTGGCCCTGGGGCCTACCTACGAGCAGTACTTC. Translating gives CASSLALGPTYEQYF.

On this clonotype itself: At one of its ends the junction is not consistent with the germline gene, which may arise from a read error. The chain is built from TRBV3-1 and TRBJ2-1; 7 positions match TRBD2. The CDR3 consists of 16 residues. Germline V gives CDR1 LGHDT, CDR2 YNNKEL (reference sequence). CDR3 sequence (DNA): TGTTCCAGCAGCCCTGTTTCAAGCGGGGTCTACAATGAGCAGTTCTTC. It yields the protein CSSSPVSSGVYNEQFF.